This T cell receptor beta chain stems from a study of cytomegalovirus exposure and HLA in healthy donors. This clone has only one observation. The data were produced by immunoSEQ multiplex PCR, yet TCRdb's version contains in-frame clones alone and is incomplete. The sample lists some 160,000 clones, 90% to 95% seen once, with 0.69% in the top ten. The sequencing input was PBMCs. This sequence originates from a man in his late teens or twenties in good health and CMV-seronegative.

CDR3 DNA: TGTGCCACCTATCGGCAGGGGAAAGAGACCCAGTACTTC. It encodes CATYRQGKETQYF. V gene TRBV2 combines with J gene TRBJ2-5, with D possibly TRBD1 on 6 matching bases. The V end was cut by 10 bases, the J end by 3 bases, with 15 bases between. The CDR3 totals 13 residues. Germline CDR1 and CDR2: SNHLY and FYNNEI.